At least ten counts were recorded for the clone carrying this T cell receptor (beta chain). Antigen unknown. Germline V gene data show CDR1 as SNHLY and CDR2 as FYNNEI. The CDR3 has 13 amino acids. V was shortened by 7 bases and J by 5 bases, with 14 bases between the two germline ends. Researchers took RNA transcripts and amplified the TCR beta CDR3 regions from them. TCR CDR3 regions were first amplified by RT-PCR with HTBI primers. TCRdb re-called the multiplex PCR reads through MiXCR, storing one row per CDR3 protein. In the table there are more than 300,000 distinct CDR3 sequences, approximately 14% of which are singletons. No ophthalmopathy progression within 18 months constituted stable Graves' hyperthyroidism. Diagnosing involved the use of clinical symptoms, serum thyroxine and TRAb, thyroid ultrasound and orbital computed tomography. The entry originates in a study of T cells in Graves' hyperthyroidism and ophthalmopathy.

Overall study findings and caveats: Most expanded thyroid clonotypes above 0.001 also appeared in blood. For ophthalmopathy, model prediction preceded onset by a median about 6 months.

The clonotype comes from a woman younger than 45 with Graves' hyperthyroidism. Material: blood. The V call is TRBV2, the J call TRBJ2-5, with a possible D match to TRBD2 (5 bases). The CDR3 here is CASNETPGETQYF. CDR3 DNA sequence: TGTGCCAGCAACGAGACCCCGGGGGAGACCCAGTACTTC.